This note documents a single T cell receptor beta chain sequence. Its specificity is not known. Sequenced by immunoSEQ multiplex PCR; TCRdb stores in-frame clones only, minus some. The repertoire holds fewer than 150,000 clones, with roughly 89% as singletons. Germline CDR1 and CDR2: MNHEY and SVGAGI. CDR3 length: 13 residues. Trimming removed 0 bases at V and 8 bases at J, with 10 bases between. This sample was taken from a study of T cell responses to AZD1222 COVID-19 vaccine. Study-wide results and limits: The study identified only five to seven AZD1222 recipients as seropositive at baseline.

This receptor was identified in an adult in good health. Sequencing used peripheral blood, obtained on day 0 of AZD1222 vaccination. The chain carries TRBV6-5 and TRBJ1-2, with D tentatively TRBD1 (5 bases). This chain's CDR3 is CASSYSNRDGYTF. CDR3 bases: TGTGCCAGCAGTTACTCGAACCGGGACGGCTACACCTTC.